The 19 T cell receptor beta chains presented below share a single source sample, sequenced in a study of T cell responses to AZD1222 COVID-19 vaccine (dated by TCRdb to about 2021). Preparation of the library involved the immunoSEQ multiplex PCR assay. The clones in this table, taken by TCRdb from immuneACCESS, are in-frame only. Not every clone is retained; where verified, under half of the shortfall comes from an unresolved V gene, and the cause of the rest is unknown. This sample lists approximately 110,000 clones; 88% were detected once. In total, the top ten clones hold about 4.2% of the sample. The time point label, as the study defines it: baseline before first vaccination. The source material was peripheral blood, sampled on day 0 of AZD1222 vaccination. These receptors were obtained from an adult in good health.

This clone was seen more than once but under ten times. The V and J genes are TRBV10-3 and TRBJ1-5, with D possibly matching TRBD1 (6 bases). The germline V and J ends were trimmed by 6 bases and 11 bases, with 20 bases remaining between them. The CDR3 loop spans 14 amino acids. The germline V gene has CDR1 ENHRY and CDR2 SYGVKD. The CDR3 here is CAISEHVGGQTQHF. In DNA, the CDR3 is TGTGCCATCAGCGAACATGTTGGGGGCCAGACCCAGCATTTT.

This chain joins TRBV18 and TRBJ1-1; tentative D call: TRBD1 (5 bases). The V gene's germline CDR1 is KGHSH and CDR2 LQKENI. The CDR3 contains 14 residues. V was pared by 3 bases and J by 4 bases, with 12 bases between. The CDR3 spells CASSPGTSGTEAFF. DNA of the CDR3: TGTGCCAGCTCACCCGGGACCTCGGGCACTGAAGCTTTCTTT.

The chain is built from TRBV29-1 and TRBJ2-5; TRBD1 matches 12 bases. Germline CDR1 is SQVTM and CDR2 is ANQGSEA. The CDR3 contains 17 residues. V lost 2 bases to trimming and J lost 5 bases; unmatched junction nucleotides: 12. The CDR3 DNA reads as TGCAGCGTTGAACCCCCCGGGACAGGGGGCGTCGGGGAGACCCAGTACTTC. Translated: CSVEPPGTGGVGETQYF. The full variable domain, rest sourced from reference TRBV29-1 and TRBJ2-5, is SAVISQKPSRDICQRGTSLTIQCQVDSQVTMMFWYRQQPGQSLTLIATANQGSEATYESGFVIDKFPISRPNLTFSTLTVSNMSPEDSSIYLCSVEPPGTGGVGETQYFGPGTRLLVL.

This chain uses TRBV5-1 with TRBJ2-5, with D perhaps TRBD2 (5 bases). Germline lookup yields CDR1 SGHRS and CDR2 YFSETQ. This CDR3 contains 14 residues. Between the trimmed V and J ends, which lost 3 bases and 5 bases, there was a span of 14 bases. In DNA form, the CDR3 reads TGCGCCAGCAGCTCCGGACTCCTCACTGAGACCCAGTACTTC. This sequence encodes CASSSGLLTETQYF.

The chain joins TRBV4-3 to TRBJ1-6; 7 bases match TRBD1. The trim removed 4 bases at V and 6 bases at J, leaving 9 bases unmatched. Germline CDR1 reads LGHNA; CDR2 reads YSLEER. This CDR3 is 16 amino acids long. The CDR3 DNA reads TGCGCCAGCAGCCTCTCCCTGGGACAGACTAATTCACCCCTCCACTTT. It encodes CASSLSLGQTNSPLHF.

This sequence joins TRBV19 and TRBJ2-7, with D perhaps TRBD2 (6 bases). Germline lookup yields CDR1 LNHDA and CDR2 SQIVND (reference sequence). V gave up 4 bases and J gave up 2 bases, with 15 bases separating them. The CDR3 totals 15 residues. The CDR3 protein is CASSNIRDSPYEQYF. In nucleotides, the CDR3 is TGTGCCAGTAGTAACATAAGGGACTCCCCCTACGAGCAGTACTTC.

V gene TRBV6-2 or TRBV6-3 combines with J gene TRBJ1-5; the D gene is possibly TRBD1 (5 bases). V was cut by 2 bases and J by 0 bases, with 8 bases left in between. The CDR3 loop spans 15 amino acids. Germline V lookup: CDR1 MNHEY, CDR2 SVGEGT. CDR3 bases: TGTGCCAGCAGTTACACCAGGGTTAGCAATCAGCCCCAGCATTTT. Protein: CASSYTRVSNQPQHF.

The rearrangement links TRBV4-2 to TRBJ1-1, with no clear D. The CDR3 is 13 amino acids. The germline CDR1 and CDR2 sequences are LGHNA and YNFKEQ. Trimming took off 6 bases at V and 3 bases at J, with 11 bases between the two ends. CDR3 nucleotide sequence: TGTGCCAGCAGTCTGGATTCGGACACTGAAGCTTTCTTT. This gives the protein CASSLDSDTEAFF.

The gene calls are TRBV14 and TRBJ1-2, with D possibly TRBD1 on 6 matching bases. Germline V gene lookup returns CDR1 SGHDN and CDR2 FVKESK. Trimming cost V 1 base and J 5 bases, with 14 bases left between them. The CDR3 is 15 residues long. The CDR3 protein is CASSQGWAGVYGYTF. CDR3 nucleotide sequence: TGTGCCAGCAGCCAAGGATGGGCAGGGGTTTATGGCTACACCTTC.

The chain joins TRBV29-1 to TRBJ2-2; the match to TRBD2 covers 10 bases. This CDR3 comprises 13 residues. Per germline, CDR1 SQVTM and CDR2 ANQGSEA. V was clipped by 5 bases and J by 7 bases; unmatched bases: 4. Here the CDR3 DNA reads TGCAGCGTTTTAGCGGGAGGAGGCGGGGAGCTGTTTTTT. It codes for CSVLAGGGGELFF.

This sequence joins TRBV28 and TRBJ1-1; D not certain. The CDR3 is 15 amino acids. Germline V gene sequence: CDR1 MDHEN, CDR2 SYDVKM. V gave up 3 bases and J gave up 0 bases, with 11 bases separating them. The CDR3 is CASSFRNWMNTEAFF. The CDR3 DNA reads TGTGCCAGCAGTTTCAGGAATTGGATGAACACTGAAGCTTTCTTT.

This clone appeared once. The chain employs TRBV14 and TRBJ2-4; perhaps TRBD2 as D (6 bases). Germline CDR1 is SGHDN and CDR2 is FVKESK. The CDR3 sequence is 18 residues long. V dropped 4 bases and J dropped 0 bases, with 19 bases sitting between them. CDR3 in DNA: TGTGCCAGCAGCCCCGGGACTTTCTATACGCTAGCCAAAAACATTCAGTACTTC. Protein: CASSPGTFYTLAKNIQYF.

The rearrangement links TRBV3-1 (or the pseudogene TRBV3-2) to TRBJ2-5; 9 bases line up with TRBD1. V lost 2 bases, J lost 4 bases, and 11 bases stayed unmatched. The CDR3 runs 17 residues. Germline V gene data show CDR1 as LGHDT and CDR2 as YNNKEL (reference sequence). As DNA, the CDR3 is TGTGCCAGCAGCCAAATGCCCACAGGGGGCTTATCAGAGACCCAGTACTTC. It codes for CASSQMPTGGLSETQYF.

This chain links TRBV6-5 with TRBJ2-3; perhaps TRBD2 as D (6 bases). Germline V gives CDR1 MNHEY, CDR2 SVGAGI. The CDR3 runs 14 residues. The ends were cut back, 6 bases at V and 1 base at J, with 11 bases in the middle. The CDR3 nucleotides are TGTGCCAGCAGCGGGGGAAGGGGCACAGATACGCAGTATTTT. It is translated as CASSGGRGTDTQYF.

The CDR3 DNA is TGTGCCAGCAGCATACTAGCGGGGCAGAGCTACGAGCAGTACTTC. Translation: CASSILAGQSYEQYF. The chain couples TRBV7-2 to TRBJ2-7, with TRBD2 matching over 10 bases. CDR1 SGHTA and CDR2 FQGNSA come from the germline V gene. This CDR3 comprises 15 residues. The junction had 7 bases not matched to a gene; V was cut back by 5 bases and J by 3 bases.

This chain uses TRBV6-5 with TRBJ2-7; a weak D match, TRBD1 (6 bases). Germline-derived CDR1 and CDR2 are MNHEY and SVGAGI. V was cut by 5 bases and J by 2 bases, with 13 bases left in between. CDR3 size: 14 residues. The CDR3 protein is CASSPRDTTYEQYF. As DNA, the CDR3 is TGTGCCAGCAGTCCCCGGGACACTACCTACGAGCAGTACTTC.

The CDR3 DNA reads as TGTGCCAGCAAGGGACAGGGAAAGCAGTACTTC. It specifies CASKGQGKQYF. This sequence joins TRBV28 and TRBJ2-7; TRBD1 matches 9 bases. V dropped 7 bases and J dropped 8; count of bases not matched to a gene: 3. Germline CDR1 MDHEN, CDR2 SYDVKM. The CDR3 length is 11 residues. The full variable domain, rest sourced from reference TRBV28 and TRBJ2-7, is DVKVTQSSRYLVKRTGEKVFLECVQDMDHENMFWYRQDPGLGLRLIYFSYDVKMKEKGDIPEGYSVSREKKERFSLILESASTNQTSMYLCASKGQGKQYFGPGTRLTVT.

The chain employs TRBV4-1 and TRBJ2-1; 9 nucleotides agree with TRBD2. Trimming at V came to 3 bases and at J to 4 bases, leaving 7 bases not matched to a gene. Germline loops: CDR1 MGHRA, CDR2 YSYEKL. This CDR3 has 16 residues. In DNA, the CDR3 is TGCGCCAGCAGCCAGCAAGCGGGAGGATCTTACAATGAGCAGTTCTTC. It codes for CASSQQAGGSYNEQFF.

This rearrangement joins TRBV6-2 or TRBV6-3 to TRBJ1-2, with 9 bases lining up with TRBD1. Per the germline V gene, CDR1 is MNHEY and CDR2 is SVGEGT. The CDR3 has 13 amino acids. Unmatched junction bases numbered 3, after V lost 6 bases and J lost 4 bases. The CDR3 region is CASSWGQGYGYTF. CDR3 DNA sequence: TGTGCCAGCAGCTGGGGACAGGGCTATGGCTACACCTTC.